These 25 T cell receptor beta chains originate from one sample sequenced in a study of T cells after somatic rescue of genetic block. Clones were sequenced by immunoSEQ multiplex PCR, and TCRdb holds only the in-frame ones, with some missing. The sample has over 12,000 clones, 72% seen once. The material sequenced was peripheral blood mononuclear cells (PBMCs). The receptors shown here come from a boy aged 10-17 years.

The chain recombines TRBV28 with TRBJ2-3; D could derive from TRBD1 or TRBD2 (7 bases each). The V gene lost 6 bases and the J gene lost 3 bases, with 19 bases spanning the gap. CDR1 and CDR2 from the germline V gene are MDHEN and SYDVKM. The CDR3 consists of 16 residues. CDR3 protein: CASSDFTGEGTDTQYF. The CDR3 DNA is TGTGCCAGCAGCGATTTTACAGGGGAGGGAACAGATACGCAGTATTTT.

This rearrangement joins TRBV10-3 to TRBJ2-5, with 8 bases fitting TRBD1. V lost 3 bases, J lost 7 bases, and 7 bases stayed unmatched. Per the germline V gene, CDR1 is ENHRY and CDR2 is SYGVKD. CDR3 size: 14 residues. DNA for the CDR3: TGTGCCATCAGTGAATCAGGGGGCTGGGGGACCCAGTACTTC. It encodes CAISESGGWGTQYF.

As concerns this clone: An end of the junction differs from the germline gene, which may be a read error. This chain links TRBV5-6 with TRBJ2-7; D is possibly TRBD2 (5 bases). The CDR3 spans 12 residues. Germline V gives CDR1 SGHDT, CDR2 YYEEEE. The CDR3 is CASSRRTSLKFF. The CDR3 DNA reads TGTGCCAGCAGCCGTAGGACTTCCCTAAAGTTCTTC.

This chain uses TRBV10-3 with TRBJ2-5; the match to TRBD2 covers 15 bases. TRBJ2-7 matches the DNA end more closely, so the J call is doubtful. This CDR3 spans 15 amino acids. Germline CDR1 reads ENHRY; CDR2 reads SYGVKD. DNA for the CDR3: TGTGCCATCGGGACTAGCGGGGGGCTATCCTACGAGCAGTACTTC. This sequence encodes CAIGTSGGLSYEQYF.

The CDR3 region is CASSSLSGTETQYF. The CDR3 DNA is TGTGCCAGCAGTTCACTCTCGGGTACGGAGACCCAGTACTTC. The chain has TRBV6-6 and TRBJ2-5; D gene uncertain. V dropped 4 bases and J dropped 5 bases, with 14 bases sitting between them. Per the germline V gene, CDR1 is MNHNY and CDR2 is SVGAGI (reference sequence). This CDR3 has 14 amino acids.

This clone was detected only a few times. The J gene is TRBJ1-5, the V gene TRBV10-2, with D tentatively TRBD1 (5 bases). The germline CDR1 and CDR2 sequences are WSHSY and SAAADI. The CDR3 has 15 residues. V lost 2 bases to trimming and J lost 4 bases, with 12 bases between them. CDR3 sequence reads: CASSEAGPLNQPQHF. The CDR3, as DNA: TGCGCCAGCAGTGAGGCAGGGCCTTTGAATCAGCCCCAGCATTTT.

The V and J genes are TRBV28 and TRBJ2-5; D ambiguous. Near its end, the DNA agrees better with TRBJ2-7, so the J call may be wrong. From germline, CDR1 is MDHEN and CDR2 SYDVKM. CDR3 length: 13 amino acids. The chain's CDR3 is CASRAHSSYEQYF. The CDR3 DNA sequence: TGTGCCAGCAGAGCCCACAGCTCCTACGAGCAGTACTTC.

The table lists this clone with a count of one. The V gene is TRBV6-6, the J gene TRBJ2-6; no reliable D call. Germline V gives CDR1 MNHNY, CDR2 SVGAGI (reference sequence). V lost 7 bases and J 2 bases, leaving 9 bases between the germline ends. The CDR3 is made up of 14 amino acids. The CDR3, as DNA: TGTGCCAGCAAAAAATGGACTGGGGCCAACGTCCTGACTTTC. The encoded protein is CASKKWTGANVLTF.

This clone counts as medium-sized (0.01 to 0.1%). V usage is TRBV14 and J usage is TRBJ2-1, with 7 bases aligning to TRBD2. With 0 bases clipped from V and 4 bases from J, the junction kept 6 bases outside the gene matches. The germline V gene encodes CDR1 SGHDN and CDR2 FVKESK. The CDR3 has 16 amino acids. The CDR3, as DNA: TGTGCCAGCAGCCAAGATTGGAGCGGGGATTACAATGAGCAGTTCTTC. Translated: CASSQDWSGDYNEQFF. The variable domain in full, completed from reference TRBV14 and TRBJ2-1, reads EAGVTQFPSHSVIEKGQTVTLRCDPISGHDNLYWYRRVMGKEIKFLLHFVKESKQDESGMPNNRFLAERTGGTYSTLKVQPAELEDSGVYFCASSQDWSGDYNEQFFGPGTRLTVL.

The rearrangement links TRBV19 to TRBJ1-6; D gene unclear. CDR3 length: 13 residues. Germline V gene sequence: CDR1 LNHDA, CDR2 SQIVND (reference sequence). Between the trimmed V and J ends, which lost 7 bases and 8 bases, there was a span of 12 bases. CDR3 in amino acids: CASTSSPYSPLHF. The CDR3 DNA is TGTGCCAGTACCTCTTCCCCTTATTCACCCCTCCACTTT.

The chain recombines TRBV14 with TRBJ2-3; D not certain. There are 14 residues in the CDR3. V was trimmed by 0 bases and J by 6 bases, leaving 10 bases between them. Germline V gene sequence: CDR1 SGHDN, CDR2 FVKESK. The CDR3 here is CASSQDLPRDTQYF. Here the CDR3 DNA reads TGTGCCAGCAGCCAAGATCTTCCTAGGGATACGCAGTATTTT.

The genes are TRBV18 and TRBJ1-3; D is unclear. Looked up from germline, CDR1 is KGHSH and CDR2 is LQKENI. This CDR3 contains 14 residues. V gave up 3 bases and J gave up 4 bases, with 10 bases separating them. As DNA, the CDR3 is TGTGCCAGCTCACCTAACAGTCCGGGAAACACCATATATTTT. Translation: CASSPNSPGNTIYF.

The sample holds a few counts of this clone. The chain uses TRBV5-1 and TRBJ2-7; perhaps D is TRBD1 or TRBD2 (5 bases each). In germline, CDR1 is SGHRS, CDR2 YFSETQ. Trimming left V 1 base short and J 6 bases short, with 17 bases between. The CDR3 sequence is 15 residues long. The CDR3 here is CASSLRPDSSGEQYF. In DNA, the CDR3 is TGCGCCAGCAGCTTGCGCCCCGACAGCAGCGGCGAGCAGTACTTC.

The gene calls are TRBV28 and TRBJ1-5, with D possibly TRBD1 on 6 matching bases. There are 14 residues in the CDR3. Germline CDR1 reads MDHEN; CDR2 reads SYDVKM. Trimming pared 1 base from V and 7 bases from J, leaving 11 bases between. The CDR3 protein is CASSLYAGVQPQHF. CDR3 DNA: TGTGCCAGCAGTTTATACGCAGGGGTCCAGCCCCAGCATTTT.

The chain employs TRBV2 and TRBJ1-1, with a possible D match to TRBD1 (6 bases). The germline CDR1 and CDR2 sequences are SNHLY and FYNNEI. Trimming cost V 7 bases and J 0 bases, with 15 bases left between them. This CDR3 region has 15 residues. CDR3 region: CASITLGGVNTEAFF. Here the CDR3 DNA reads TGTGCCAGCATTACCCTGGGGGGCGTGAACACTGAAGCTTTCTTT.

J is TRBJ2-2 and V is TRBV28, with D possibly being TRBD1 or TRBD2 (5 bases each). CDR1 and CDR2 from the germline V gene are MDHEN and SYDVKM. Trimming took 9 bases from V and 0 from J, leaving 11 bases between them. This CDR3 region has 14 residues. The CDR3 here is CASTWDANTGELFF. In nucleotides, the CDR3 is TGTGCCAGTACCTGGGACGCGAACACCGGGGAGCTGTTTTTT.

The chain has TRBV30 and TRBJ2-7, with D perhaps assigned TRBD1 or TRBD2 (6 bases each). Germline values: CDR1 GTSNPN, CDR2 SVGIG (reference sequence). V was shortened by 4 bases and J by 2 bases, with 21 bases between the two germline ends. The length of the CDR3 is 16 residues. This chain's CDR3 is CAWNSGADSWTYEQYF. The CDR3 nucleotides are TGTGCCTGGAACTCGGGGGCAGACTCTTGGACCTACGAGCAGTACTTC.

In this sample, this clone turned up a few times. The CDR3 protein is CASSLGLSLYNEQFF. The CDR3 DNA reads TGTGCCAGCAGTTTGGGCCTTTCTTTGTACAATGAGCAGTTCTTC. The chain combines TRBV27 with TRBJ2-1; no reliable D call. Germline CDR1 and CDR2: MNHEY and SMNVEV (reference sequence). Trimming removed 3 bases at V and 4 bases at J, with 13 bases between. The CDR3 is 15 amino acids.

This rearrangement joins TRBV5-6 to TRBJ1-2; 10 bases map to TRBD1. The trim removed 0 bases at V and 4 bases at J, leaving 6 bases unmatched. The V gene's germline CDR1 is SGHDT and CDR2 YYEEEE. The CDR3 runs to 16 residues. In nucleotides, the CDR3 is TGTGCCAGCAGCTTGGCCACGGGACAGGGGTTCTATGGCTACACCTTC. Translated, it gives CASSLATGQGFYGYTF.

V and J are TRBV28 and TRBJ1-5; D is possibly TRBD1 (5 bases). Trimming stripped 5 bases from V and 6 bases from J, with 8 bases between. The CDR3 is made up of 12 amino acids. The V gene's germline CDR1 is MDHEN and CDR2 SYDVKM. The CDR3 sequence: CASSLQGQPQHF. The CDR3 DNA sequence: TGTGCCAGCAGTCTCCAGGGTCAGCCCCAGCATTTT. The full variable domain, with the rest looked up from reference TRBV28 and TRBJ1-5, is DVKVTQSSRYLVKRTGEKVFLECVQDMDHENMFWYRQDPGLGLRLIYFSYDVKMKEKGDIPEGYSVSREKKERFSLILESASTNQTSMYLCASSLQGQPQHFGDGTRLSIL.

The gene calls are TRBV11-2 and TRBJ1-4; 7 nucleotides line up with TRBD1. The CDR3 consists of 14 residues. J lost 5 bases, V lost 3 bases, and 3 bases had no gene match. CDR1 is SGHAT and CDR2 is FQNNGV in the germline V gene. The CDR3 DNA is TGTGCCAGCAGCTTCAACAGGGGAAATGAAAAACTGTTTTTT. The encoded protein is CASSFNRGNEKLFF.

The sample holds a few counts of this clone. The chain carries TRBV2 and TRBJ2-1, with 12 bases fitting TRBD2. This CDR3 has 15 residues. Germline V gene lookup returns CDR1 SNHLY and CDR2 FYNNEI. V shed 1 base, J shed 10 bases, and the junction held 5 bases outside the gene matches. The CDR3: CASSEVLAGGVEQFF. The CDR3 DNA is TGTGCCAGCAGTGAAGTACTAGCGGGGGGTGTGGAGCAGTTCTTC.

The chain employs TRBV5-1 and TRBJ2-1, with D unresolved. Between the trimmed V and J ends, which lost 4 bases and 2 bases, there was a span of 7 bases. CDR1 is SGHRS and CDR2 is YFSETQ in the germline V gene. This CDR3 contains 13 residues. CDR3 nucleotides: TGCGCCAGCAGCCAGATCCCCTACAATGAGCAGTTCTTC. It is translated as CASSQIPYNEQFF.

V usage is TRBV9 and J usage is TRBJ2-5, with 7 bases lining up with TRBD2. CDR3 size: 16 residues. V dropped 0 bases and J dropped 5; count of bases not matched to a gene: 10. In germline, CDR1 is SGDLS, CDR2 YYNGEE. The CDR3: CASSVGSSGWVETQYF. CDR3 DNA sequence: TGTGCCAGCAGCGTAGGGAGTAGCGGGTGGGTGGAGACCCAGTACTTC.

V is TRBV5-1 and J is TRBJ2-2; a weak D match, TRBD2 (5 bases). Trimming left V 4 bases short and J 4 bases short, with 11 bases between. This CDR3 has 14 residues. The V gene's germline CDR1 is SGHRS and CDR2 YFSETQ. The CDR3 DNA reads as TGCGCCAGCAGCCCGTTGGGGAGCACCGGGGAGCTGTTTTTT. Protein product: CASSPLGSTGELFF.